These 26 T cell receptor beta chains came from one sample sequenced in a study of shared clonotypes between healthy human individuals. Data came from immunoSEQ multiplex PCR; TCRdb stores just in-frame clones and leaves some out. The table includes some 2,500,000 clones, 93% detected once. Sample: naive CD4+ T cells from PBMCs. Indicated subset: CD45RA+ positively selected. Receptor source: a man between 18 and 29 years old in good health. Some clones in this sample may be carry-over from other donors' samples.

On this clone: Distinct nucleotide sequences in the sample also encode this CDR3. The chain uses TRBV5-1 and TRBJ2-7; D gene uncertain. This CDR3 contains 14 residues. The V and J ends lost 0 bases and 0 bases respectively, with 7 bases between them. In germline, CDR1 is SGHRS, CDR2 YFSETQ. CDR3 in amino acids: CASSLAQSSYEQYF. In DNA form, the CDR3 reads TGCGCCAGCAGCTTGGCCCAGAGCTCCTACGAGCAGTACTTC.

For this clone: This sample includes further DNA sequences coding for the same CDR3. V usage is TRBV4-1 and J usage is TRBJ1-4; D gene ambiguous. Trimming removed 1 base at V and 4 bases at J, with 7 bases between. The germline V gene encodes CDR1 MGHRA and CDR2 YSYEKL. The CDR3 extends over 14 amino acids. In nucleotides, the CDR3 is TGCGCCAGCAGCCAAGTAGGCCTTAATGAAAAACTGTTTTTT. Its translation: CASSQVGLNEKLFF.

The chain employs TRBV30 and TRBJ2-3; 7 positions agree with TRBD1. With V trimmed by 5 bases and J by 3 bases, 8 bases remained unmatched. Germline-derived CDR1 and CDR2 are GTSNPN and SVGIG (reference sequence). The CDR3 is made up of 14 amino acids. Written as DNA, the CDR3 is TGTGCCTGGTACCACAGGGGTGGGACAGATACGCAGTATTTT. Encoded protein: CAWYHRGGTDTQYF.

The J gene is TRBJ2-5, the V gene TRBV30; no clear D. V lost 0 bases and J lost 2, with 10 bases in between. This CDR3 spans 14 amino acids. Germline CDR1 GTSNPN, CDR2 SVGIG (reference sequence). The CDR3 bases are TGTGCCTGGAGTGTACTGGTCAGACAAGAGACCCAGTACTTC. Translation: CAWSVLVRQETQYF. Combining the CDR3 with reference TRBV30 and TRBJ2-5 gives the whole variable domain SQTIHQWPATLVQPVGSPLSLECTVEGTSNPNLYWYRQAAGRGLQLLFYSVGIGQISSEVPQNLSASRPQDRQFILSSKKLLLSDSGFYLCAWSVLVRQETQYFGPGTRLLVL.

The chain joins TRBV7-9 to TRBJ1-1; the D gene is possibly TRBD1 (6 bases). This CDR3 is built from 16 residues. CDR1 SEHNR and CDR2 FQNEAQ come from the germline V gene (reference sequence). V gave up 0 bases and J gave up 4 bases, with 15 bases separating them. The DNA for the CDR3 is TGTGCCAGCAGCTTAGCGCTGGGGGGCGAGGGCACTGAAGCTTTCTTT. It yields the protein CASSLALGGEGTEAFF.

The chain links TRBV30 to TRBJ1-2; weak D call: TRBD1 (6 bases). From germline, CDR1 is GTSNPN and CDR2 SVGIG (reference sequence). The CDR3 is 14 amino acids. V shed 2 bases and J shed 4 bases, with 14 bases lying between them. The CDR3 is CAWSRRGRVYGYTF. The CDR3 coding sequence is TGTGCCTGGAGTAGGCGGGGGCGCGTCTATGGCTACACCTTC.

For this clone: The same CDR3 can be traced to other DNA sequences in this sample. The chain couples TRBV28 to TRBJ1-5; 8 bases line up with TRBD1. Per the germline V gene, CDR1 is MDHEN and CDR2 is SYDVKM. With 6 bases clipped from V and 1 base from J, the junction kept 2 bases outside the gene matches. This CDR3 has 14 residues. In DNA, the CDR3 is TGTGCCAGCAGACAGGGGGGAAGCAATCAGCCCCAGCATTTT. Translation: CASRQGGSNQPQHF.

The CDR3 reads CASSPGLATIYEQYF. The CDR3 DNA reads as TGTGCCAGCAGCCCGGGACTAGCTACTATCTACGAGCAGTACTTC. The V and J genes are TRBV7-7 and TRBJ2-7; 9 nucleotides align to TRBD2. V shed 5 bases, J shed 3 bases, and the junction held 8 bases outside the gene matches. The germline CDR1 and CDR2 sequences are SSHAT and FNYEAQ (reference sequence). There are 15 residues in the CDR3. Together with reference TRBV7-7 and TRBJ2-7, the CDR3 gives the full variable domain: GAGVSQSPRYKVTKRGQDVTLRCDPISSHATLYWYQQALGQGPEFLTYFNYEAQPDKSGLPSDRFSAERPEGSISTLTIQRTEQRDSAMYRCASSPGLATIYEQYFGPGTRLTVT.

The J gene is TRBJ2-7, the V gene TRBV5-4, with 7 bases aligning to TRBD1. Per the germline V gene, CDR1 is SGHNT and CDR2 is YYREEE (reference sequence). V shed 3 bases, J shed 4 bases, and the junction held 7 bases outside the gene matches. The CDR3 has 14 residues. CDR3 DNA sequence: TGTGCCAGCAGCTCAAGACAGGGAAATTACGAGCAGTACTTC. This codes for CASSSRQGNYEQYF.

The rearrangement uses TRBV28 and TRBJ2-5, with D possibly TRBD2 on 6 matching bases. Trimming took 6 bases from V and 12 from J, leaving 20 bases between them. Germline-derived CDR1 and CDR2 are MDHEN and SYDVKM. The CDR3 loop spans 13 amino acids. This CDR3 reads CASSFGLPNDKYF. The CDR3 DNA is TGTGCCAGCAGCTTTGGACTACCCAACGACAAGTACTTC.

Comments on this clone: A read error may account for a junction end that differs from germline. Additional DNA sequences in this sample encode the identical CDR3. The chain recombines TRBV7-6 with TRBJ2-6, with a possible D match to TRBD1 (5 bases). This CDR3 has 16 residues. In germline, CDR1 is SGHVS, CDR2 FNYEAQ. DNA of the CDR3: TGTGCCAGCAGCTTAGTTGGTTCCTCTGGGGCCAACGTCCTAACTTTC. Translating it yields CASSLVGSSGANVLTF.

The CDR3, as DNA: TGCGCCAGCAGTCAATTCGGGACTGGGTCCTACGAGCAGTACTTC. The encoded protein is CASSQFGTGSYEQYF. This chain links TRBV23-1 with TRBJ2-7; D might be TRBD2 (6 bases). TRBV23-1 has ORF status, its function being uncertain. The CDR3 length is 15 residues. The ends were cut back, 1 base at V and 1 base at J, with 11 bases in the middle.

This clone was detected once. The chain couples TRBV5-1 to TRBJ1-1, with 9 bases aligning to TRBD1. The CDR3 is 16 residues long. Germline V gives CDR1 SGHRS, CDR2 YFSETQ. With V trimmed by 4 bases and J by 3 bases, 10 bases remained unmatched. Written as DNA, the CDR3 is TGCGCCAGCAGCCCACCGTACAGGGGGCGGGACACTGAAGCTTTCTTT. Translated, it gives CASSPPYRGRDTEAFF.

The chain combines TRBV7-2 with TRBJ1-3, with unresolved D. Germline assignment: CDR1 SGHTA and CDR2 FQGNSA. The CDR3 has 11 residues. V lost 5 bases, J lost 4 bases, and 3 bases lay in between. The CDR3 reads CASSGGNTIYF. CDR3 DNA sequence: TGTGCCAGCAGCGGAGGAAACACCATATATTTT.

This clone appeared a single time. The J gene is TRBJ1-2, the V gene TRBV28, with D possibly being TRBD1 (6 bases). The CDR3 consists of 15 residues. V was clipped by 4 bases and J by 8 bases, with 20 bases between them. CDR1 is MDHEN, CDR2 SYDVKM, per germline. This chain's CDR3 is CASSSGGGASTGYTF. The DNA of the CDR3 is TGTGCCAGCAGTTCGGGGGGCGGGGCATCGACCGGCTACACCTTC.

Regarding this clone: This CDR3 is also generated by other DNA sequences in the sample. The rearrangement uses TRBV2 and TRBJ2-2; D possibly uses TRBD1 or TRBD2 (5 bases each). V was trimmed by 4 bases and J by 1 base, leaving 7 bases between them. Germline CDR1 and CDR2: SNHLY and FYNNEI. There are 14 residues in the CDR3. The CDR3 spells CASSVRGNTGELFF. CDR3 in DNA: TGTGCCAGCAGTGTGAGGGGGAACACCGGGGAGCTGTTTTTT.

The table lists this clone with a count of one. This rearrangement joins TRBV5-5 to TRBJ2-1; D is ambiguous. This CDR3 is 14 amino acids long. Trimming took 0 bases from V and 5 from J, leaving 9 bases between them. Per germline, CDR1 SGHKS and CDR2 YYEKEE (reference sequence). In DNA form, the CDR3 reads TGTGCCAGCAGCTTGGCGTTGACCAACAATGAGCAGTTCTTC. The encoded protein is CASSLALTNNEQFF.

This chain joins TRBV18 and TRBJ2-5; D is possibly TRBD1 (6 bases). The CDR3 length is 14 residues. Trimming left V 2 bases short and J 5 bases short, with 12 bases between. CDR1 and CDR2 (germline): KGHSH, LQKENI. The CDR3 loop is CASSPRTEHETQYF. The DNA for the CDR3 is TGTGCCAGCTCACCAAGGACAGAGCACGAGACCCAGTACTTC. Full variable domain (remainder filled in from reference TRBV18 and TRBJ2-5): NAGVMQNPRHLVRRRGQEARLRCSPMKGHSHVYWYRQLPEEGLKFMVYLQKENIIDESGMPKERFSAEFPKEGPSILRIQQVVRGDSAAYFCASSPRTEHETQYFGPGTRLLVL.

This chain's CDR3 is CASSLVGGSGNEQYF. In DNA, the CDR3 is TGTGCCAGCAGCTTAGTGGGCGGGAGCGGTAACGAGCAGTACTTC. The rearrangement uses TRBV7-2 and TRBJ2-7, with 7 bases lining up with TRBD2. Germline CDR1 reads SGHTA; CDR2 reads FQGNSA. The CDR3 is 15 residues long. V was clipped by 1 base and J by 5 bases; unmatched bases: 8.

This clone was seen a handful of times. The V call is TRBV27, the J call TRBJ1-1, with D possibly matching TRBD1 (6 bases). The CDR3 extends over 13 amino acids. Germline V CDR1 and CDR2: MNHEY, SMNVEV (reference sequence). Trimming removed 4 bases from V and 9 bases from J, with 15 bases in between. CDR3 region: CASSSGHGNKAFF. The CDR3 DNA follows: TGTGCCAGCAGTTCGGGACACGGAAACAAAGCTTTCTTT.

This chain joins TRBV7-9 and TRBJ2-7; tentative D call: TRBD1 (6 bases). The CDR3 loop spans 16 amino acids. From germline, CDR1 is SEHNR and CDR2 FQNEAQ (reference sequence). Trimming shortened V by 0 bases and J by 5 bases, and 17 bases separated the two germline ends. The DNA of the CDR3 is TGTGCCAGCAGCTTAGCGGGTCAGGGGCAAGTCGACGAGCAGTACTTC. Amino acids: CASSLAGQGQVDEQYF.

Points on this clone: Other nucleotide sequences from this sample produce the same CDR3. V is TRBV28 and J is TRBJ2-1; D perhaps matches TRBD1 (6 bases). CDR3 size: 12 residues. V was clipped by 6 bases and J by 4 bases, with 7 bases between them. Germline CDR1 reads MDHEN; CDR2 reads SYDVKM. The CDR3 sequence: CASRTGYNEQFF. The CDR3 nucleotides read TGTGCCAGCAGAACAGGGTACAATGAGCAGTTCTTC.

The V and J genes are TRBV11-3 and TRBJ1-1; 8 positions agree with TRBD1. The germline V gene encodes CDR1 SGHNT and CDR2 YENEEA. With 4 bases clipped from V and 2 bases from J, the junction kept 6 bases outside the gene matches. This CDR3 comprises 15 residues. As DNA, the CDR3 is TGTGCCAGCAGCTCCGGACAGGGTCGAAACACTGAAGCTTTCTTT. It encodes CASSSGQGRNTEAFF.

The V call is TRBV4-2, the J call TRBJ1-2; 9 bases are shared with TRBD1. Germline values: CDR1 LGHNA, CDR2 YNFKEQ. With 4 bases clipped from V and 4 bases from J, the junction kept 4 bases outside the gene matches. This CDR3 spans 14 amino acids. The CDR3 reads CASSPGQGSYGYTF. CDR3 sequence (DNA): TGTGCCAGCAGCCCAGGACAGGGGTCCTATGGCTACACCTTC.

J is TRBJ1-4 and V is TRBV5-5; D might be TRBD1 (6 bases). Per the germline V gene, CDR1 is SGHKS and CDR2 is YYEKEE (reference sequence). The CDR3 consists of 15 residues. V lost 3 bases, J lost 6 bases, and 15 bases lay in between. CDR3 loop: CASSYQTGLYEKLFF. The CDR3 DNA follows: TGTGCCAGCAGCTACCAGACAGGACTATATGAAAAACTGTTTTTT.

Of note for this clone: Other DNA sequences of this sample code for an identical CDR3. The chain joins TRBV7-9 to TRBJ2-3; D gene ambiguous. V gave up 2 bases and J gave up 2 bases, with 5 bases separating them. CDR1 is SEHNR and CDR2 is FQNEAQ in the germline V gene (reference sequence). The CDR3 is 13 amino acids. CDR3 sequence (DNA): TGTGCCAGCAGCTTAACGAACACAGATACGCAGTATTTT. This gives the protein CASSLTNTDTQYF.